This T cell receptor (beta chain) was retrieved from a study of blood T cell repertoires in COVID-19 (dated by TCRdb to between 2020 and 2021). For the wider study: Samples from collaborators originated in the United States, Italy and Spain and spanned both the acute and convalescent phases of COVID-19. The prospective study material was composed of cDNA or gDNA derived from T cells, B-cell-depleted T cells, or PBMCs. Deeply sampled blood TCRbeta repertoires from subjects exposed to, actively infected with, or recovered from COVID-19 were included in the dataset. The repertoires were released in a freely available public database meant as a resource for research on the immune response to SARS-CoV-2. Samples were obtained from the ongoing ImmuneRACE study (first 160 participants) and from over 1,000 subjects provided by 6 global collaborators. Nearly every sample came with metadata listing a de-identified subject ID, COVID-19 status, age in years and sex. HLA class I and class II types, where available, came from metadata supplied by the sample provider rather than from assay-based typing. The paper as a whole reports these results and caveats: Clinical and demographic metadata were provided uncurated, with the amount varying by source and participant.

The immunoSEQ Assay, a bias-controlled multiplex PCR, was used to amplify TCRbeta CDR3 regions from genomic DNA. Regarding the original processing steps: The number of nucleated cells in each sample was estimated by amplification of reference gene primers within the assay. To quantify the absolute abundance of each unique TCRbeta CDR3 rearrangement, sequence reads were collapsed and filtered. For each sample, productive Simpson clonality was calculated as the square root of Simpson's diversity index across productive rearrangements. The table was pulled from immuneACCESS by TCRdb, which kept in-frame rearrangements only. Such tables lose some clones; where checked, under half of the loss comes from unresolved V genes, and the rest has no known cause. V and J calls and clone size are those listed in that table; D and trimming were worked out from the DNA. Within this sample are about 200,000 clones, with around 83% of them counted one time only. The top ten clones comprise 4.9% of the sample.

The CDR3 measures 15 amino acids from cysteine to phenylalanine. Just the 45-base CDR3 DNA is kept, in frame starting at base 1. Trimming at the junction amounts to 2 bases on V and 3 bases on J, and the germline ends lie 11 bases apart. CDR1 and CDR2 are drawn from the germline V gene: SGHTA, FQGNSA. The collaborating institutions used their own protocols to collect whole blood in K2EDTA tubes. For TCRbeta analysis, collaborator samples were shipped as frozen whole blood, as isolated PBMCs, or as DNA extracted from either sample type. To note about this clone: What antigen it recognizes has not been identified. Base qualities are not recorded, but no much larger clone differs from it by a single base.

The sequence was collected from an elderly woman with acute or convalescent COVID-19. Here the chain combines TRBV7-2 and TRBJ1-3; the D gene cannot be resolved reliably. Sequenced input: peripheral blood. The CDR3 region reads CASSLIGISGNTIYF. The DNA is TGTGCCAGCAGCTTAATCGGGATTAGTGGAAACACCATATATTTT.